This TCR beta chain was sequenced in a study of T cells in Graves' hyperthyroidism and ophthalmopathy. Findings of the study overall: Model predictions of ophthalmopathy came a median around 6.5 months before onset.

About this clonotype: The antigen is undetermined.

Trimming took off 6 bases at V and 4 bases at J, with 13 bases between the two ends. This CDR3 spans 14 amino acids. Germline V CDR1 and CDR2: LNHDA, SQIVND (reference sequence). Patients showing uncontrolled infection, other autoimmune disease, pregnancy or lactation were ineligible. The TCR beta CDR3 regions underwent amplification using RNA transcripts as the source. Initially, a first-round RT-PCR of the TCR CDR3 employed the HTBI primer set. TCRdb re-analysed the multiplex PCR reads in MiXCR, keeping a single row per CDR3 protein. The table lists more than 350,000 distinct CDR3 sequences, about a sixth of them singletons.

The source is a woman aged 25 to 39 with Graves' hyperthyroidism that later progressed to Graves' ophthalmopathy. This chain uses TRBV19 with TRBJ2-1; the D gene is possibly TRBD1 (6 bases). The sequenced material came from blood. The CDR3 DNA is TGTGCCAGTAGGACCCAGGGGATTTACAATGAGCAGTTCTTC. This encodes CASRTQGIYNEQFF. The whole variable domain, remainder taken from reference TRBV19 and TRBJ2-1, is DGGITQSPKYLFRKEGQNVTLSCEQNLNHDAMYWYRQDPGQGLRLIYYSQIVNDFQKGDIAEGYSVSREKKESFPLTVTSAQKNPTAFYLCASRTQGIYNEQFFGPGTRLTVL.